This entry concerns a single TCR beta chain. The data derive from a study of blood T cell repertoires in COVID-19. The data were produced by immunoSEQ multiplex PCR, yet TCRdb's version contains in-frame clones alone and is incomplete. The repertoire holds more than 150,000 clones, with 70% to 90% as singletons. The V end lost 7 bases, the J end lost 2 bases, and 9 bases lay between the germline ends. The CDR3 has 12 amino acids. Germline loops: CDR1 SNHLY, CDR2 FYNNEI. Sequencing was performed on peripheral blood. V is TRBV2 and J is TRBJ2-7; weak D call: TRBD2 (6 bases). The sequence was obtained from a man in his sixties with acute or convalescent COVID-19. The CDR3 nucleotides are TGTGCCAGCAATCGGGGGACCTACGAGCAGTACTTC. Its translation is CASNRGTYEQYF.